The 27 T cell receptor beta chains below all came from one sample that was sequenced in a study of shared clonotypes between healthy human individuals. Sequencing was performed with immunoSEQ multiplex PCR; in TCRdb, only in-frame clones are kept and a portion is missing. This table holds about 1.4 million clones, roughly 96% found once. Sequenced sample: naive CD4+ T cells sorted from blood. Subset meaning: CD45RA+ positively selected. These receptors came from a man aged 30 to 45 in good health.

The CDR3 reads CASSRRFATGELFF. In DNA form, the CDR3 reads TGTGCCAGCAGCCGCCGGTTCGCTACCGGGGAGCTGTTTTTT. The genes are TRBV7-2 and TRBJ2-2; D is ambiguous. Germline V gene lookup returns CDR1 SGHTA and CDR2 FQGNSA. The CDR3 runs 14 residues. The V end lost 5 bases, the J end lost 5 bases, and 12 bases lay between the germline ends.

The chain combines TRBV10-2 with TRBJ1-1; TRBD1 aligns across 7 bases. CDR3 length: 18 residues. Germline CDR1 is WSHSY and CDR2 is SAAADI. With 3 bases clipped from V and 0 bases from J, the junction kept 13 bases outside the gene matches. For the CDR3, the DNA is TGCGCCAGCAGTGAAATTTCGACAGGGTTGGGAATGAACACTGAAGCTTTCTTT. Its protein is CASSEISTGLGMNTEAFF.

The V gene is TRBV7-2, the J gene TRBJ2-7; 11 bases are shared with TRBD2. The CDR3 contains 16 residues. The V gene end was trimmed by 4 bases and the J gene end by 10 bases; junction bases not matched to a gene: 15. Germline CDR1 SGHTA, CDR2 FQGNSA. CDR3 amino acids: CASSSFLAGGLPAQYF. The CDR3 nucleotides are TGTGCCAGCAGCTCCTTTTTAGCGGGGGGGCTGCCGGCACAGTACTTC. Drawing the rest from reference TRBV7-2 and TRBJ2-7, the complete variable domain is GAGVSQSPSNKVTEKGKDVELRCDPISGHTALYWYRQSLGQGLEFLIYFQGNSAPDKSGLPSDRFSAERTGGSVSTLTIQRTQQEDSAVYLCASSSFLAGGLPAQYFGPGTRLTVT.

Worth noting for this clone: The DNA is omitted, as the CDR3 cannot be located on it reliably, and the CDR3 follows TCRdb's listing. The rearrangement links TRBV6-5 to TRBJ2-7; the D call in the table, TRBD1, was not verified against the DNA. Both ends counted, the CDR3 spans 12 residues. Germline V lookup: CDR1 MNHEY, CDR2 SVGAGI. The CDR3 loop reads CASSSSTAEQYF.

V is TRBV28 and J is TRBJ1-5; D not certain. Trimming left V 8 bases short and J 0 bases short, with 8 bases between. This CDR3 region has 13 residues. Per germline, CDR1 MDHEN and CDR2 SYDVKM. The CDR3 region has the DNA TGTGCCAGCGCGAGAGATAGCAATCAGCCCCAGCATTTT. This gives the protein CASARDSNQPQHF.

This chain links TRBV6-5 with TRBJ2-7, with a weak D call TRBD1 (6 bases). The CDR3 is 13 residues long. Germline-derived CDR1 and CDR2 are MNHEY and SVGAGI. V was shortened by 4 bases and J by 2 bases, with 9 bases between the two germline ends. The CDR3 DNA is TGTGCCAGCAGTTTCGGACAGACCTACGAGCAGTACTTC. Its translation is CASSFGQTYEQYF.

For the CDR3, the DNA is TGTGCCAGCAGTGGCACCGGGCTTCGCACAGATACGCAGTATTTT. Translated, it gives CASSGTGLRTDTQYF. The chain uses TRBV2 and TRBJ2-3; D unresolved. The germline V gene has CDR1 SNHLY and CDR2 FYNNEI. Deletions cut 4 bases from V and 1 base from J, with 12 bases between. CDR3 length equals 15 residues. The whole variable domain, filled in from reference TRBV2 and TRBJ2-3, reads EPEVTQTPSHQVTQMGQEVILRCVPISNHLYFYWYRQILGQKVEFLVSFYNNEISEKSEIFDDQFSVERPDGSNFTLKIRSTKLEDSAMYFCASSGTGLRTDTQYFGPGTRLTVL.

The chain is built from TRBV10-3 and TRBJ1-1; D unresolved. Per germline, CDR1 ENHRY and CDR2 SYGVKD. The CDR3 has 13 residues. Trimming removed 4 bases from V and 3 bases from J, with 9 bases in between. The CDR3 coding sequence is TGTGCCATCAGTGGGAGTGGGGACACTGAAGCTTTCTTT. Its translation: CAISGSGDTEAFF.

The V and J genes are TRBV7-2 and TRBJ2-7, with 7 bases matching TRBD2. Unmatched junction bases numbered 11, after V lost 2 bases and J lost 1 base. This CDR3 contains 17 residues. Germline V gives CDR1 SGHTA, CDR2 FQGNSA. CDR3 in amino acids: CASSLRTSGNPSYEQYF. CDR3 DNA: TGTGCCAGCAGCTTACGTACCAGCGGGAATCCTTCCTACGAGCAGTACTTC.

The V gene is TRBV28, the J gene TRBJ2-7; 7 bases are shared with TRBD1. The CDR3 runs 17 residues. Germline lookup yields CDR1 MDHEN and CDR2 SYDVKM. With V trimmed by 4 bases and J by 0 bases, 12 bases remained unmatched. The CDR3 DNA follows: TGTGCCAGCAGTTCTCTAAGGGACAGCCTCTCCTCCTACGAGCAGTACTTC. It is translated as CASSSLRDSLSSYEQYF. Variable domain in full (rest from reference TRBV28 and TRBJ2-7): DVKVTQSSRYLVKRTGEKVFLECVQDMDHENMFWYRQDPGLGLRLIYFSYDVKMKEKGDIPEGYSVSREKKERFSLILESASTNQTSMYLCASSSLRDSLSSYEQYFGPGTRLTVT.

The rearrangement uses TRBV5-4 and TRBJ1-2; D gene unclear. Germline V gives CDR1 SGHNT, CDR2 YYREEE (reference sequence). The CDR3 contains 14 residues. Trimming took 1 base from V and 3 from J, leaving 10 bases between them. For the CDR3, the DNA is TGTGCCAGCAGCTTGAGCGGCACAGACTATGGCTACACCTTC. It is translated as CASSLSGTDYGYTF.

The V gene is TRBV11-2, the J gene TRBJ2-7; D not resolved. The CDR3 loop spans 13 amino acids. Germline loops: CDR1 SGHAT, CDR2 FQNNGV. The V end lost 0 bases, the J end lost 6 bases, and 9 bases lay between the germline ends. For the CDR3, the DNA is TGTGCCAGCAGCTTAGATCCTGGCGGCGAGCAGTACTTC. This gives the protein CASSLDPGGEQYF.

The chain combines TRBV5-5 with TRBJ1-4; 9 bases line up with TRBD1. From germline, CDR1 is SGHKS and CDR2 YYEKEE (reference sequence). CDR3 length equals 18 residues. Unmatched junction bases numbered 11, after V lost 0 bases and J lost 5 bases. The CDR3 reads CASSLGDRAPFHNEKLFF. The CDR3 nucleotides read TGTGCCAGCAGCTTGGGGGACAGGGCACCATTCCACAATGAAAAACTGTTTTTT. Drawing the rest from reference TRBV5-5 and TRBJ1-4, the complete variable domain is DAGVTQSPTHLIKTRGQQVTLRCSPISGHKSVSWYQQVLGQGPQFIFQYYEKEERGRGNFPDRFSARQFPNYSSELNVNALLLGDSALYLCASSLGDRAPFHNEKLFFGSGTQLSVL.

The chain has TRBV6-1 and TRBJ2-3; D could derive from TRBD1 or TRBD2 (5 bases each). Germline V gene data show CDR1 as MNHNS and CDR2 as SASEGT. V lost 1 base to trimming and J lost 3 bases, with 11 bases between them. The CDR3 loop spans 15 amino acids. The CDR3 reads CASSEGGYLTDTQYF. The DNA for the CDR3 is TGTGCCAGCAGTGAAGGGGGGTATTTAACAGATACGCAGTATTTT.

V gene TRBV21-1 combines with J gene TRBJ2-1; no DNA check was done on the table's D call, TRBD2. TRBV21-1 is reported as a pseudogene. The CDR3 spans 19 residues. The CDR3 protein is CASSRLKGNTSGRSNEQFF. For the CDR3, the DNA is TGTGCCAGCAGCCGACTAAAGGGGAACACTAGCGGGAGGTCTAATGAGCAGTTCTTC.

The chain links TRBV5-6 to TRBJ1-2; TRBD1 matches 7 bases. Per germline, CDR1 SGHDT and CDR2 YYEEEE. The length of the CDR3 is 14 residues. V lost 5 bases to trimming and J lost 3 bases; unmatched junction nucleotides: 7. The CDR3 region is CASRGRDSHYGYTF. The CDR3 DNA sequence: TGTGCCAGCAGGGGACGGGACAGTCACTATGGCTACACCTTC.

The chain joins TRBV5-4 to TRBJ1-4; D may be TRBD1 (6 bases). V was clipped by 4 bases and J by 7 bases, with 17 bases between them. The CDR3 totals 15 residues. CDR1 and CDR2 from the germline V gene are SGHNT and YYREEE (reference sequence). The CDR3 loop reads CASSGPTGGFEKLFF. CDR3 coding DNA: TGTGCCAGCAGCGGACCTACGGGGGGCTTTGAAAAACTGTTTTTT.

The chain links TRBV2 to TRBJ1-3; D is uncertain. CDR1 is SNHLY, CDR2 FYNNEI, per germline. The V end was cut by 1 base, the J end by 4 bases, with 11 bases between. The CDR3 is made up of 15 amino acids. CDR3 residues: CASSEGRLGGNTIYF. The CDR3 nucleotides read TGTGCCAGCAGTGAAGGAAGACTTGGAGGAAACACCATATATTTT.

The CDR3 DNA reads as TGTGCCACCCGGTGGACTAGCGGGAGCTCCTACGAGCAGTACTTC. Translated: CATRWTSGSSYEQYF. This chain links TRBV19 with TRBJ2-7; 13 bases are shared with TRBD2. This CDR3 contains 15 residues. Unmatched junction bases numbered 6, after V lost 10 bases and J lost 0 bases. Germline assignment: CDR1 LNHDA and CDR2 SQIVND (reference sequence).

This chain links TRBV5-4 with TRBJ2-3; 7 positions agree with TRBD1. This CDR3 is 16 amino acids long. V lost 4 bases, J lost 0 bases, and 8 bases stayed unmatched. Germline CDR1 SGHNT, CDR2 YYREEE (reference sequence). CDR3 amino acids: CASSPRQGPSTDTQYF. Written as DNA, the CDR3 is TGTGCCAGCAGCCCGAGACAGGGCCCTAGCACAGATACGCAGTATTTT.

V is TRBV5-1 and J is TRBJ2-7; perhaps TRBD1 as D (6 bases). CDR1 is SGHRS, CDR2 YFSETQ, per germline. With 4 bases removed from V and 2 bases from J, the gap between germline ends came to 13 bases. This CDR3 is 14 amino acids long. CDR3 protein: CASSRIEGAYEQYF. The CDR3 coding sequence is TGCGCCAGCAGCCGCATTGAGGGGGCCTACGAGCAGTACTTC.

This chain uses TRBV9 with TRBJ2-2, with D possibly being TRBD1 (7 bases). The CDR3 has 15 amino acids. The V gene's germline CDR1 is SGDLS and CDR2 YYNGEE. V gave up 5 bases and J gave up 5 bases, with 16 bases separating them. The CDR3 spells CASSGGGAGTGELFF. The DNA for the CDR3 is TGTGCCAGCAGTGGAGGGGGCGCCGGGACCGGGGAGCTGTTTTTT. The full variable domain, its missing parts supplied by reference TRBV9 and TRBJ2-2, is DSGVTQTPKHLITATGQRVTLRCSPRSGDLSVYWYQQSLDQGLQFLIQYYNGEERAKGNILERFSAQQFPDLHSELNLSSLELGDSALYFCASSGGGAGTGELFFGEGSRLTVL.

This clone showed up just once. The V gene is TRBV2, the J gene TRBJ1-4, with D perhaps TRBD1 (5 bases). The CDR3 is made up of 14 amino acids. Between the trimmed V and J ends, which lost 5 bases and 1 base, there was a span of 8 bases. Germline V gene data show CDR1 as SNHLY and CDR2 as FYNNEI. CDR3 sequence (DNA): TGTGCCAGCAGTACGACAGAAACTAATGAAAAACTGTTTTTT. As protein: CASSTTETNEKLFF.

Worth noting for this clone: Other DNA variants within this sample encode the same CDR3. The V call is TRBV18, the J call TRBJ2-7, with TRBD2 as a possible D gene (7 bases). V was trimmed by 3 bases and J by 6 bases, leaving 12 bases between them. This CDR3 contains 13 residues. From germline, CDR1 is KGHSH and CDR2 LQKENI. The DNA for the CDR3 is TGTGCCAGCTCACCGGGGGGGCTCGGCGAGCAGTACTTC. Its protein product is CASSPGGLGEQYF.

The V gene is TRBV2, the J gene TRBJ1-2; D uncertain. Trimming took 5 bases from V and 8 from J, leaving 18 bases between them. Germline assignment: CDR1 SNHLY and CDR2 FYNNEI. The CDR3 totals 14 residues. Here the CDR3 reads CASSLLGPQLGYTF. The CDR3 region has the DNA TGTGCCAGCAGTCTCCTGGGCCCCCAGCTAGGCTACACCTTC.

The V gene is TRBV18, the J gene TRBJ2-3; D is perhaps TRBD1 (6 bases). Trimming removed 5 bases at V and 2 bases at J, with 14 bases between. Germline loops: CDR1 KGHSH, CDR2 LQKENI. This CDR3 comprises 15 residues. CDR3 amino acids: CASSSGQTYTDTQYF. CDR3 sequence (DNA): TGTGCCAGCTCATCGGGACAAACCTACACAGATACGCAGTATTTT.

This chain uses TRBV4-1 with TRBJ1-2; D remains unclear. Trimming took off 0 bases at V and 0 bases at J, with 8 bases between the two ends. Germline CDR1 and CDR2: MGHRA and YSYEKL. The length of the CDR3 is 15 residues. The CDR3 coding sequence is TGCGCCAGCAGCCAAGAACCTCGACCTAACTATGGCTACACCTTC. Residues: CASSQEPRPNYGYTF.